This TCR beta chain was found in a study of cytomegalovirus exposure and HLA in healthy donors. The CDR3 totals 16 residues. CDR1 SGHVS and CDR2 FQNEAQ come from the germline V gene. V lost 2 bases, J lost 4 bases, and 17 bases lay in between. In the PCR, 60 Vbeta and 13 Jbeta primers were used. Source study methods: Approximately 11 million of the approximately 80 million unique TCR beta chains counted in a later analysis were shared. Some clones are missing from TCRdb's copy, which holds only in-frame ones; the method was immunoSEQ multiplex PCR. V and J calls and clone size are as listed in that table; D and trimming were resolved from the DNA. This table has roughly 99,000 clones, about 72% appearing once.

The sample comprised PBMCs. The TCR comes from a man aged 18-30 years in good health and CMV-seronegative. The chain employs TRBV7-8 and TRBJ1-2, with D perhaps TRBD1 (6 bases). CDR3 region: CASSLQQGAGSYGYTF. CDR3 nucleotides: TGTGCCAGCAGCTTACAACAGGGAGCGGGGAGCTATGGCTACACCTTC.